This is a list of T cell receptor beta chains from one sample in a study of T cell responses to AZD1222 COVID-19 vaccine. This table comes from immunoSEQ multiplex PCR, and its TCRdb copy is limited to in-frame clones, with some not included. The sample holds 150,000 to 200,000 clones, roughly nine tenths seen once. Sequences were derived from peripheral blood, sampled 28 days after the second AZD1222 dose. The source of these receptors is an adult who received the AZD1222 COVID-19 vaccine. Both conserved end residues are part of each CDR3. A D gene is named only where the DNA matches it firmly. Some rows mark clone size as missing; the rest say once, few, many or name a class of expanded clone.

once	.	TRBV19	TRBJ2-5	CASSIWVTSSQETQYF	TGTGCCAGTAGTATATGGGTTACGTCTAGCCAGGAGACCCAGTACTTC
.	.	TRBV2	TRBJ2-2	CASSEGGATNTGELFF	TGTGCCAGCAGTGAGGGTGGGGCTACCAACACCGGGGAGCTGTTTTTT
.	.	TRBV5-1	TRBJ2-1	CASSDPPGRAYNEQFF	TGCGCCAGCAGCGACCCTCCGGGACGGGCCTACAATGAGCAGTTCTTC
.	.	TRBV27	TRBJ2-2	CASSLSLTGELFF	TGTGCCAGCAGTTTATCACTTACCGGGGAGCTGTTTTTT
once	.	TRBV12-5	TRBJ1-2	CASGLVWGANYGYTF	TGTGCTAGTGGTTTGGTATGGGGCGCCAACTATGGCTACACCTTC
once	.	TRBV28	TRBJ1-4	CASTRGGALNEKLFF	TGTGCCAGCACCCGGGGGGGGGCTCTGAATGAAAAACTGTTTTTT
.	TRBD1	TRBV7-9	TRBJ1-1	CASSIPGQGETEAFF	TGTGCCAGCAGCATCCCGGGACAGGGGGAAACTGAAGCTTTCTTT
.	.	TRBV6-5	TRBJ2-5	CASSYLGRVGETQYF	TGTGCCAGCAGTTACCTCGGACGGGTAGGGGAGACCCAGTACTTC
.	.	TRBV19	TRBJ1-5	CASTSRQGRDPVGQHF	TGTGCCAGTACCTCGCGCCAGGGGAGGGACCCCGTTGGCCAGCATTTT
.	TRBD2	TRBV29-1	TRBJ2-3	CSAEGGRALDTQYF	TGCAGCGCCGAGGGCGGGAGGGCCTTAGATACGCAGTATTTT
.	.	TRBV4-2	TRBJ2-7	CASSHGNSGYEQYF	TGTGCCAGCAGCCACGGGAACTCGGGGTACGAGCAGTACTTC
.	.	TRBV27	TRBJ2-1	CASTSANEQFF	TGTGCCAGCACCTCCGCCAATGAGCAGTTCTTC
few	TRBD1	TRBV9	TRBJ1-1	CASSVIQGAAEAFF	TGTGCCAGCAGCGTAATCCAGGGGGCGGCTGAAGCTTTCTTT
.	.	TRBV5-1	TRBJ2-7	CASSLDTTSYEQYF	TGCGCCAGCAGCTTGGATACAACCTCCTACGAGCAGTACTTC
.	TRBD1	TRBV10-3	TRBJ1-1	CASRQGVWTEAFF	TGTGCCAGCAGACAGGGTGTATGGACTGAAGCTTTCTTT
medium-sized	TRBD1	TRBV27	TRBJ1-2	CASSSTTGHYGYTF	TGTGCCAGCAGTTCCACGACAGGGCACTATGGCTACACCTTC
.	TRBD1	TRBV18	TRBJ2-6	CASSGDRGRGANVLTF	TGTGCCAGCTCCGGGGACAGGGGGCGAGGGGCCAACGTCCTGACTTTC
.	.	TRBV5-1	TRBJ2-5	CASSFTGTIQETQYF	TGCGCCAGCAGTTTTACAGGGACTATTCAAGAGACCCAGTACTTC
.	.	TRBV7-5	TRBJ1-2	CARSRTPTEVANYGYTF	TGTGCCAGAAGCCGAACGCCTACCGAAGTAGCTAACTATGGCTACACCTTC
.	TRBD2	TRBV9	TRBJ2-3	CASSSSAGVTRDTQYF	TGTGCCAGCAGCTCCTCCGCGGGAGTCACAAGGGATACGCAGTATTTT
.	.	TRBV7-3	TRBJ2-1	CASSLIPAESYNEQFF	TGTGCCAGCAGCTTAATCCCAGCGGAGTCCTACAATGAGCAGTTCTTC
.	.	TRBV12-3/TRBV12-4	TRBJ2-7	CASSSFYEQYF	TGTGCCAGCAGTTCCTTCTACGAGCAGTACTTC
.	.	TRBV28	TRBJ1-2	CASSLPPGGFGYTF	TGTGCCAGCAGTTTACCACCTGGAGGGTTTGGCTACACCTTC
.	.	TRBV7-3	TRBJ2-3	CASSLSGSTDTQYF	TGTGCCAGCAGCTTAAGTGGGAGTACAGATACGCAGTATTTT
.	.	TRBV5-6	TRBJ2-6	CASSSPGANVLTF	TGTGCCAGCAGCTCCCCGGGGGCCAACGTCCTGACTTTC
.	.	TRBV3-1/TRBV3-2	TRBJ2-7	CASSQELGRYEQYF	TGTGCCAGCAGCCAAGAGCTGGGGCGGTACGAGCAGTACTTC
.	TRBD1	TRBV11-3	TRBJ2-1	CASSPGQGAGGEQFF	TGTGCCAGCAGCCCTGGACAGGGGGCCGGGGGTGAGCAGTTCTTC
.	.	TRBV2	TRBJ2-2	CASSPQDSPGGLFF	TGTGCCAGCAGCCCTCAGGACAGCCCCGGTGGGCTGTTTTTT
.	TRBD1	TRBV5-1	TRBJ2-5	CASSLGVAGQGYQETQYF	TGCGCCAGCAGCTTGGGGGTTGCAGGACAGGGGTACCAAGAGACCCAGTACTTC
.	TRBD2	TRBV28	TRBJ2-3	CASCLAAPGTDTQYF	TGTGCCAGCTGCCTAGCGGCCCCTGGCACAGATACGCAGTATTTT
.	.	TRBV18	TRBJ2-6	CASSESTGANVLTF	TGTGCCAGCTCCGAGTCGACTGGGGCCAACGTCCTGACTTTC
.	TRBD1	TRBV28	TRBJ1-3	CASRNRDRDVDTIYF	TGTGCCAGCAGAAACCGGGACAGGGATGTAGACACCATATATTTT
.	.	TRBV21-1	TRBJ1-5	CASSKAPRGGRNQPQHF	TGTGCCAGCAGCAAAGCGCCCCGGGGAGGTCGCAATCAGCCCCAGCATTTT
.	.	TRBV18	TRBJ1-1	CASSPQGPSTEAFF	TGTGCCAGCTCACCACAGGGGCCCAGCACTGAAGCTTTCTTT
.	.	TRBV7-2	TRBJ1-1	CASSLRGSEAFF	TGTGCCAGCAGCCTCAGGGGTTCTGAAGCTTTCTTT
.	TRBD1	TRBV2	TRBJ2-2	CASFPGQGARTGELFF	TGTGCCAGCTTTCCGGGACAGGGGGCGAGGACCGGGGAGCTGTTTTTT
.	TRBD1	TRBV5-1	TRBJ1-2	CASSLPQGARNVRGYGYTF	TGCGCCAGCAGCTTACCACAGGGGGCGCGCAACGTAAGAGGCTATGGCTACACCTTC
.	.	TRBV5-1	TRBJ1-6	CASSPLQSSYNSPLHF	TGCGCCAGCAGCCCGTTACAGAGCTCCTATAATTCACCCCTCCACTTT
.	.	TRBV5-1	TRBJ2-1	CASSLGGAPYNEQFF	TGCGCCAGCAGCTTGGGTGGGGCGCCCTACAATGAGCAGTTCTTC
once	.	TRBV2	TRBJ2-5	CASSEQGRGETQYF	TGTGCCAGCAGTGAACAGGGCAGGGGAGAGACCCAGTACTTC
few	TRBD1	TRBV9	TRBJ2-5	CASSKRQGAETQYF	TGTGCCAGCAGCAAACGACAGGGGGCAGAGACCCAGTACTTC
.	.	TRBV24-1	TRBJ1-2	CATSDLSGASGYTF	TGTGCCACCAGTGATTTGTCGGGGGCCTCTGGCTACACCTTC
.	.	TRBV7-2	TRBJ2-7	CASSSRDFLYEQYF	TGTGCCAGCAGCTCCCGGGACTTCCTCTACGAGCAGTACTTC
.	.	TRBV7-2	TRBJ2-2	CASSLGQGFNGELFF	TGTGCCAGCAGCTTAGGTCAGGGGTTCAACGGGGAGCTGTTTTTT
.	.	TRBV28	TRBJ1-5	CASSLRGEGQPQHF	TGTGCCAGCAGTTTGCGGGGGGAAGGTCAGCCCCAGCATTTT
.	.	TRBV7-8	TRBJ2-5	CASSLAGGETQYF	TGTGCCAGCAGCTTAGCGGGAGGAGAGACCCAGTACTTC
.	.	TRBV6-5	TRBJ2-3	CASSWAGGSTDTQYF	TGTGCCAGCAGTTGGGCAGGAGGTAGCACAGATACGCAGTATTTT
.	.	TRBV28	TRBJ2-6	CASRVTPAGSGANVLTF	TGTGCCAGCAGAGTGACTCCCGCTGGCTCTGGGGCCAACGTCCTGACTTTC
.	TRBD1	TRBV30	TRBJ1-6	CAWSVRGTGDSPLHF	TGTGCCTGGAGTGTACGCGGGACAGGGGATTCACCCCTCCACTTT
once	TRBD2	TRBV9	TRBJ2-5	CASSVGRLAGGSLETQYF	TGTGCCAGCAGCGTAGGGAGACTAGCGGGAGGGTCGTTGGAGACCCAGTACTTC
.	.	TRBV11-1	TRBJ2-3	CASKDVGGRRDTQYF	TGTGCCAGCAAGGATGTGGGGGGGCGTAGAGATACGCAGTATTTT
.	.	TRBV5-5	TRBJ1-2	CASSLGVLTNYGYTF	TGTGCCAGCAGCTTGGGGGTGCTAACTAACTATGGCTACACCTTC
once	TRBD2	TRBV28	TRBJ2-7	CASSLWTSGSFNEQYF	TGTGCCAGCAGTTTATGGACTAGCGGGAGTTTTAACGAGCAGTACTTC